The subject of this entry is one T cell receptor beta chain. The CDR3 extends over 15 amino acids. Trimming shortened V by 5 bases and J by 2 bases, and 16 bases separated the two germline ends. CDR1 is SEHNR and CDR2 is FQNEAQ in the germline V gene (reference sequence). Participant age was roughly 18 to 100 years, and participants resided in roughly 25 US areas. Donors were grouped by their self-reported clinical history. These data are taken from a study of blood T cell repertoires in COVID-19. Here immunoSEQ multiplex PCR was the method, and the copy in TCRdb shows in-frame clones only, minus some. The repertoire includes approximately 160,000 clones, under 90% of them detected once, and about 8% sits in the top ten.

The source is a woman in her forties or fifties who had recovered from COVID-19. Material for sequencing was PBMCs or T cells enriched from blood (not recorded which). The chain couples TRBV7-9 to TRBJ2-7; a weak D match, TRBD1 (6 bases). CDR3 region: CASSLSGTLTYEQYF. The CDR3 nucleotides read TGTGCCAGCAGCCTTTCAGGGACACTCACCTACGAGCAGTACTTC.